This TCR beta chain was profiled in a study of T cell responses to AZD1222 COVID-19 vaccine. Study summary: The analysis combined second doses at about 4 or about 12 weeks.

The CDR3 runs 14 residues. Looked up from germline, CDR1 is LNHDA and CDR2 is SQIVND (reference sequence). The germline V and J ends were trimmed by 8 bases and 1 base, with 14 bases remaining between them. For this clone: Its antigen remains unidentified.

TCRdb's table, derived via immunoSEQ multiplex PCR, lists solely in-frame clones and lacks some. The top ten clones hold roughly 1.9% of a sample with roughly 140,000 clones, 90% of them seen once. Overall study results and limits: Baseline seropositivity occurred in only a handful of AZD1222 recipients. CD4 TCRs linked to vaccination spanned spike, dominating at 160-218 and 743-854.

This clonotype originated in an adult in good health. This specimen was peripheral blood, taken on day 0 of AZD1222 vaccination. This chain connects TRBV19 to TRBJ1-1; weak D call: TRBD1 (5 bases). For the CDR3, the DNA is TGTGCCAGTGGATCGCGGGGGGAGAACACTGAAGCTTTCTTT. Translated, it gives CASGSRGENTEAFF.